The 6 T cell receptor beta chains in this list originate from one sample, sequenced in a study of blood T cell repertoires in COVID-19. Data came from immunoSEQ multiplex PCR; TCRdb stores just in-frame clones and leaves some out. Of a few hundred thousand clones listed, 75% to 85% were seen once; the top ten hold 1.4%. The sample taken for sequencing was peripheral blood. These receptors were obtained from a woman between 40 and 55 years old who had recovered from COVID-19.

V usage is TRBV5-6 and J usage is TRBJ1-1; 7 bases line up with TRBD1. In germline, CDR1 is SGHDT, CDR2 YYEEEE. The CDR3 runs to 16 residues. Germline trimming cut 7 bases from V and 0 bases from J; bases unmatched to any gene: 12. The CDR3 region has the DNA TGTGCCAGCCGCTCCGAGTATGACAGGGTGAACACTGAAGCTTTCTTT. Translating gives CASRSEYDRVNTEAFF. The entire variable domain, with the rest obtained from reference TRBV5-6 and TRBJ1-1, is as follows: DAGVTQSPTHLIKTRGQQVTLRCSPKSGHDTVSWYQQALGQGPQFIFQYYEEEERQRGNFPDRFSGHQFPNYSSELNVNALLLGDSALYLCASRSEYDRVNTEAFFGQGTRLTVV.

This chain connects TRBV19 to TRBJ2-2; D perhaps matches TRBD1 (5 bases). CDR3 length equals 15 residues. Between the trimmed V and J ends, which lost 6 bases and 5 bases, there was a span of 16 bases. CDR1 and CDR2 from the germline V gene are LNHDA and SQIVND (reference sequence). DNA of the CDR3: TGTGCCAGTAGCAACCAGGGCCTTAGGACCGGGGAGCTGTTTTTT. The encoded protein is CASSNQGLRTGELFF.

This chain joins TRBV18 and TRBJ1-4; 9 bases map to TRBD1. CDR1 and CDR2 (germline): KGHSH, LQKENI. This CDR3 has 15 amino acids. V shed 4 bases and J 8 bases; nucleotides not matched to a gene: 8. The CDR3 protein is CASSLSQGAGEKLFF. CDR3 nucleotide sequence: TGTGCCAGCTCACTATCACAGGGGGCCGGCGAAAAACTGTTTTTT.

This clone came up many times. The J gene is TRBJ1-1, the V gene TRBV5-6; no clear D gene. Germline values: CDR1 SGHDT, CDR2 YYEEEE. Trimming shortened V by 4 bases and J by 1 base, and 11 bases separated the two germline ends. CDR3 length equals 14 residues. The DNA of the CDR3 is TGTGCCAGCAGCATTGCTCCTAGGAACACTGAAGCTTTCTTT. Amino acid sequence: CASSIAPRNTEAFF.

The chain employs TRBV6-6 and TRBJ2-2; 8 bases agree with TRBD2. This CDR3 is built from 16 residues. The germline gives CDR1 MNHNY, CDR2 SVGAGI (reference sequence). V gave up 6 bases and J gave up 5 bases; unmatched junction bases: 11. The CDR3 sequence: CASRKTSVEATGELFF. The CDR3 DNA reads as TGTGCCAGCAGAAAGACTAGCGTTGAGGCTACCGGGGAGCTGTTTTTT.

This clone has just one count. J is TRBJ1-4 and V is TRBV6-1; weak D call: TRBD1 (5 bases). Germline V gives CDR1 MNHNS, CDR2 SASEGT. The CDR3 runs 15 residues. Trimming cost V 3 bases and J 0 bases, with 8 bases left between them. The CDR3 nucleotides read TGTGCCAGCAGTGAGACAGCTTCAACTAATGAAAAACTGTTTTTT. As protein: CASSETASTNEKLFF.